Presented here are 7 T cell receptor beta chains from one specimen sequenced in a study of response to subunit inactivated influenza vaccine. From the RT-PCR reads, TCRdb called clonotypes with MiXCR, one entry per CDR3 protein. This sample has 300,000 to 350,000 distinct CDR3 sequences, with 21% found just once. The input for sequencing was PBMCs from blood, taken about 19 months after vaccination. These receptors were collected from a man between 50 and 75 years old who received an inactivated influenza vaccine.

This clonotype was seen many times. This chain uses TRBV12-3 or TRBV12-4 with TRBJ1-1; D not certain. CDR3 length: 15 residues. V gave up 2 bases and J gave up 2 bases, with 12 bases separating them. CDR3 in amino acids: CASSLTSNHNTEAFF. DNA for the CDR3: TGTGCCAGCAGTTTAACCTCCAACCATAACACTGAAGCTTTCTTT.

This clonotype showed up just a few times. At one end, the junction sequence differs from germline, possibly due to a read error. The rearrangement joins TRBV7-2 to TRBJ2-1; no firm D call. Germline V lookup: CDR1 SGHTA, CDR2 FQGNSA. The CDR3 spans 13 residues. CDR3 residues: CASTLVSYNEQFF. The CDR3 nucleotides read TGTGCCAGCACCTTAGTGTCTTACAATGAGCAGTTCTTC. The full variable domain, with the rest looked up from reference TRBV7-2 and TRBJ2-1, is GAGVSQSPSNKVTEKGKDVELRCDPISGHTALYWYRQSLGQGLEFLIYFQGNSAPDKSGLPSDRFSAERTGGSVSTLTIQRTQQEDSAVYLCASTLVSYNEQFFGPGTRLTVL.

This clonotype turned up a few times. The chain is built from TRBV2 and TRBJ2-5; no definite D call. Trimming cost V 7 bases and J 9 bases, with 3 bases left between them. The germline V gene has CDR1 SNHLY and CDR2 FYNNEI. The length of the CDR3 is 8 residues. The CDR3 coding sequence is TGTGCCAGCACGCCCCAGTACTTC. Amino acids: CASTPQYF.

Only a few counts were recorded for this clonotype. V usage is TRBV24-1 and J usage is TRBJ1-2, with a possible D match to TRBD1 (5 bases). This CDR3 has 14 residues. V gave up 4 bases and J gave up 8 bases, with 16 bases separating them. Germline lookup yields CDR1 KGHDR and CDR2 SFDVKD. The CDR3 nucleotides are TGTGCCACCAGTGAGGGGGACCGCTCCTTGGGCTACACCTTC. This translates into CATSEGDRSLGYTF.

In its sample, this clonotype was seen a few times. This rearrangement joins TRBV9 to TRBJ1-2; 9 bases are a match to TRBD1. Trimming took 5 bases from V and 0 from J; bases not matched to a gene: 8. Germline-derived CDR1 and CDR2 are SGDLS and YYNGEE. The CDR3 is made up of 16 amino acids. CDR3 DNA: TGTGCCAGCAGTGAACCTAGGACAGGGGCTAACTATGGCTACACCTTC. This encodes CASSEPRTGANYGYTF.

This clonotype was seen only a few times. The DNA for the CDR3 is TGCAGCGCCAGGGACCCCCCCGGCGCTTTCTTT. This encodes CSARDPPGAFF. The rearrangement joins TRBV29-1 to TRBJ1-1; D is possibly TRBD1 (5 bases). The CDR3 runs to 11 residues. The V end lost 7 bases, the J end lost 11 bases, and 17 bases lay between the germline ends. The germline gives CDR1 SQVTM, CDR2 ANQGSEA.

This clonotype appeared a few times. CDR3 bases: TGTGCCAGCAGAGTGACAGGGACCTATAATTCACCCCTCCACTTT. Encoded protein: CASRVTGTYNSPLHF. The V call is TRBV27, the J call TRBJ1-6; 7 bases are shared with TRBD1. CDR3 length: 15 residues. Trimming took 6 bases from V and 2 from J; bases not matched to a gene: 4. CDR1 and CDR2 from the germline V gene are MNHEY and SMNVEV (reference sequence).